These T cell receptor beta chains were read from a single sample in a study of blood T cell repertoires in COVID-19. Profiling relied on immunoSEQ multiplex PCR, and the TCRdb table lists in-frame clones only, not all of them. The sample has hundreds of thousands of clones, 70% to 90% seen once. Sequencing was performed on peripheral blood. The source of these receptors is a woman between 45 and 60 years old who had recovered from COVID-19. Both conserved end residues are part of each CDR3. D genes are given only for firm matches. Not all rows give a size; the values are once, few, many and, for expanded clones, a class.

TGTGCCACCAACAGAGAGGACAGGGATGGCTATGGCTACACCTTC | CATNREDRDGYGYTF | TRBJ1-2 | once | TRBD1 | TRBV15
TGTGCCAGCAGCTTGGCTGGCAGCTCTGGAAACACCATATATTTT | CASSLAGSSGNTIYF | TRBJ1-3 | NA | NA | TRBV5-6
TGTGCCACCTGGGACAGGATGCAAGAGACCCAGTACTTC | CATWDRMQETQYF | TRBJ2-5 | NA | TRBD1 | TRBV19
TGCGCCAGCAGCCAACCCGGGGGGCCGGGAGAGACCCAGTACTTC | CASSQPGGPGETQYF | TRBJ2-5 | NA | NA | TRBV4-1
TGTGCCAGCAGTTTTCCCACTAGCGGGGGGACCTACAATGAGCAGTTCTTC | CASSFPTSGGTYNEQFF | TRBJ2-1 | NA | TRBD2 | TRBV28
TGTGCCAGCAGAGGGAGGGGGACAGATACGCAGTATTTT | CASRGRGTDTQYF | TRBJ2-3 | NA | NA | TRBV2
TGTGCCAGTAGTATCCCGGACAGGGCAAGTGAGCAGTTCTTC | CASSIPDRASEQFF | TRBJ2-1 | NA | TRBD1 | TRBV19
TGTGCCAGCAGTGGGGCCTTCAATCAGCCCCAGCATTTT | CASSGAFNQPQHF | TRBJ1-5 | NA | NA | TRBV25-1
TGTGCCACCAGTGATCCCCGCCAGGGTGGAAACACCATATATTTT | CATSDPRQGGNTIYF | TRBJ1-3 | once | NA | TRBV24-1
TGTGCCACCAGCAGATCAAGGACAGGGAACACTGAAGCTTTCTTT | CATSRSRTGNTEAFF | TRBJ1-1 | once | TRBD1 | TRBV15
TGTGCCTGGAGTGTACATGCCCAAGAGACCCAGTACTTC | CAWSVHAQETQYF | TRBJ2-5 | once | NA | TRBV30
TGTGCCACCAGCGAATCAAAGGCCGTGGGCCGGGGCGAGCAGTACTTC | CATSESKAVGRGEQYF | TRBJ2-7 | once | NA | TRBV15
TGTGCCAGTAACTCCCAATATGGCTACACCTTC | CASNSQYGYTF | TRBJ1-2 | NA | NA | TRBV19
TGTGCCAGCAGCTCCGACCAAGACAGGGACTATGGCTACACCTTC | CASSSDQDRDYGYTF | TRBJ1-2 | NA | TRBD1 | TRBV5-6
TGTGCCAGCAGCCAGGGACAACTCAATCAGCCCCAGCATTTT | CASSQGQLNQPQHF | TRBJ1-5 | NA | NA | TRBV11-2
TGTGCCAGCAGCTTGCCCGATCAGCCCCAGCATTTT | CASSLPDQPQHF | TRBJ1-5 | NA | NA | TRBV5-6
TGTGCCAGCAGTTTACCTAGGACAGGGGCTAGCAATCAGCCCCAGCATTTT | CASSLPRTGASNQPQHF | TRBJ1-5 | once | TRBD1 | TRBV28
TGTGCCAGCAGTTACAGGACAGCGCAAGAGACCCAGTACTTC | CASSYRTAQETQYF | TRBJ2-5 | NA | NA | TRBV6-5
TGTGCCAGCAGCTCGACTAGCGGGCACGAGCAGTACTTC | CASSSTSGHEQYF | TRBJ2-7 | NA | TRBD2 | TRBV7-2
TGTGCCAGCAGCCAACTAGCGGTGGCGGGAACCACAGATACGCAGTATTTT | CASSQLAVAGTTDTQYF | TRBJ2-3 | NA | TRBD2 | TRBV3-1/TRBV3-2
TGTGCCAGCAGTTCACAGGGGTTTACACCCCTCCACTTT | CASSSQGFTPLHF | TRBJ1-6 | NA | TRBD1 | TRBV28
TGTGCCAGCAGCTTAATGAGTGGCTCCTACAATGAGCAGTTCTTC | CASSLMSGSYNEQFF | TRBJ2-1 | NA | NA | TRBV7-2
TGTGCCAGCCTGGGACAGACGAACACTGAAGCTTTCTTT | CASLGQTNTEAFF | TRBJ1-1 | NA | TRBD1 | TRBV5-4
TGTGCCAGCAGTACCATTCAGGGGAAAGACACTGAAGCTTTCTTT | CASSTIQGKDTEAFF | TRBJ1-1 | NA | NA | TRBV5-4
TGTGCCAGCAGTCCACCCCTTCGAGGACAGGGAGGGTACGAGCAGTACTTC | CASSPPLRGQGGYEQYF | TRBJ2-7 | once | NA | TRBV11-2
TGTGCCAGCAGCCCCCGGGACAGGGGGCTGGACTATGGCTACACCTTC | CASSPRDRGLDYGYTF | TRBJ1-2 | NA | TRBD1 | TRBV7-9
TGCGCCAGCAGTGAGTCAAGTTGGGAGGAGCAGTTCTTC | CASSESSWEEQFF | TRBJ2-1 | NA | NA | TRBV10-2
TGTGCCAGCAGCTTGGTAGAGGGGGCAGCCCCGTTACCCTACGAGCAGTACTTC | CASSLVEGAAPLPYEQYF | TRBJ2-7 | NA | TRBD1 | TRBV5-6
TGCGCCAGCAGCCAAGAGGGGGGAGGGGCCGCGGGCTACGAGCAGTACTTC | CASSQEGGGAAGYEQYF | TRBJ2-7 | NA | TRBD2 | TRBV4-1
TGCAGCGTTTTAGCGGGAGAGGGGGCAGAGACCCAGTACTTC | CSVLAGEGAETQYF | TRBJ2-5 | NA | TRBD2 | TRBV29-1
TGTGCCAGCTCACCGACCGCGGACAGGGATCGGTTACAGGAAGCTTTCTTT | CASSPTADRDRLQEAFF | TRBJ1-1 | NA | TRBD1 | TRBV5-4
TGTGCCAGCAGGGGGACCCTAGCGGGAGAGACAGATACGCAGTATTTT | CASRGTLAGETDTQYF | TRBJ2-3 | NA | TRBD2 | TRBV28
TGTGCCAGCAGCTTAGGAGAAACCGAGCAGTACTTC | CASSLGETEQYF | TRBJ2-7 | few | NA | TRBV7-2
TGTGCCAGCTCACCACAGGGGAGGGCCGAGCAGTACTTC | CASSPQGRAEQYF | TRBJ2-7 | NA | TRBD2 | TRBV18
TGTGCCAGCAGGAAGAAGCTCATGAACACTGAAGCTTTCTTT | CASRKKLMNTEAFF | TRBJ1-1 | NA | NA | TRBV6-5
TGTGCCAGCAGTGACGGGGGGGGCGACTATGGCTACACCTTC | CASSDGGGDYGYTF | TRBJ1-2 | NA | NA | TRBV6-2/TRBV6-3
TGTGCCAGCAGTTTGGTTCTAGCGGGGGGGTTGGTAAAAGAGACCCAGTACTTC | CASSLVLAGGLVKETQYF | TRBJ2-5 | NA | TRBD2 | TRBV28
TGTGCCAGTAGTATGGGAGGACTAGCGGGAAAAGAGCAGTACTTC | CASSMGGLAGKEQYF | TRBJ2-7 | NA | TRBD2 | TRBV19
TGTGCCAGCAAGGGACGACAGGGATCCACTGAAGCTTTCTTT | CASKGRQGSTEAFF | TRBJ1-1 | NA | TRBD1 | TRBV28
TGTGCCAGCAGTTTAGCGCGAACAGGTGGTGCTTTCTTT | CASSLARTGGAFF | TRBJ1-1 | few | NA | TRBV12-3/TRBV12-4
TGTGCCAGCAGTTACTCGCTAGCGGTTACCTACGAGCAGTACTTC | CASSYSLAVTYEQYF | TRBJ2-7 | NA | TRBD2 | TRBV6-2/TRBV6-3
TGCAGTGCTAGAGATCAGTCTGAAGCTTTCTTT | CSARDQSEAFF | TRBJ1-1 | NA | NA | TRBV20-1
TGTGCCTGGGGCGTGGGGCAGGCTGGCGAGACCCAGTACTTC | CAWGVGQAGETQYF | TRBJ2-5 | NA | NA | TRBV30
TGTGCCAGCAGTTCCTCCGGGACTAGGGTGAATGGTGAGCAGTTCTTC | CASSSSGTRVNGEQFF | TRBJ2-1 | NA | TRBD2 | TRBV28
TGTGCCATCCTCCGGGACAGGAACACTGAAGCTTTCTTT | CAILRDRNTEAFF | TRBJ1-1 | NA | TRBD1 | TRBV10-3
TGTGCCAGCACCGAGGGACTAGCGGGAGAGAGTTCGCAGTTCTTC | CASTEGLAGESSQFF | TRBJ2-1 | NA | TRBD2 | TRBV5-6
TGTGCCAGCAGCGCCAGACAGGGGCAAGACTATGGCTACACCTTC | CASSARQGQDYGYTF | TRBJ1-2 | NA | TRBD1 | TRBV9
TGTGCCAGCAGCCGACAGGGGTACTCTGGCTACACCTTC | CASSRQGYSGYTF | TRBJ1-2 | NA | TRBD1 | TRBV12-3/TRBV12-4
TGTGCCACCAGCAGAGAGGGGCCCCAAGTGGGATCACCCCTCCACTTT | CATSREGPQVGSPLHF | TRBJ1-6 | NA | NA | TRBV15
TGCGCCAGTCGGACAGGATCAGGCGCAACTAATGAAAAACTGTTTTTT | CASRTGSGATNEKLFF | TRBJ1-4 | NA | TRBD1 | TRBV5-1
TGTGCCAGCTCGGGCAGGGGGTTCGGCTCCTATAATTCACCCCTCCACTTT | CASSGRGFGSYNSPLHF | TRBJ1-6 | NA | TRBD1 | TRBV3-1/TRBV3-2
TGTGCCAGCAGTCCGGGGGGCCTGACCGGCGGGGAGCTGTTTTTT | CASSPGGLTGGELFF | TRBJ2-2 | NA | NA | TRBV2
TGTGCCAGCAGATCACTAGCGGGAGAGTCTGAGCAGTTCTTC | CASRSLAGESEQFF | TRBJ2-1 | NA | TRBD2 | TRBV6-5
TGTGCCATCAGTTCTGACAGGGGCGGCTACGGCTACACCTTC | CAISSDRGGYGYTF | TRBJ1-2 | NA | TRBD1 | TRBV10-3
TGTGCTAGTGGTTTGTCCCCAATAGAGACAGGGGGCTACACCTTC | CASGLSPIETGGYTF | TRBJ1-2 | NA | TRBD1 | TRBV12-5
TGTGCCACCAGCCGACTAGGTTCCTACGAGCAGTACTTC | CATSRLGSYEQYF | TRBJ2-7 | NA | NA | TRBV15
TGTGCCACCAGCACCCGGACAGTTAAAGCCTACGAGCAGTACTTC | CATSTRTVKAYEQYF | TRBJ2-7 | once | NA | TRBV15
TGTGCCAGCTCACCACTCCAGGGGGCCATAACAGATACGCAGTATTTT | CASSPLQGAITDTQYF | TRBJ2-3 | NA | TRBD1 | TRBV18
TGTGCCAGCAGTGAAGTATTAGACACAGATACGCAGTATTTT | CASSEVLDTDTQYF | TRBJ2-3 | NA | NA | TRBV2
TGTGCCAGCAGTTCCAGAAGAGGGCAAGAGACCCAGTACTTC | CASSSRRGQETQYF | TRBJ2-5 | NA | NA | TRBV5-4